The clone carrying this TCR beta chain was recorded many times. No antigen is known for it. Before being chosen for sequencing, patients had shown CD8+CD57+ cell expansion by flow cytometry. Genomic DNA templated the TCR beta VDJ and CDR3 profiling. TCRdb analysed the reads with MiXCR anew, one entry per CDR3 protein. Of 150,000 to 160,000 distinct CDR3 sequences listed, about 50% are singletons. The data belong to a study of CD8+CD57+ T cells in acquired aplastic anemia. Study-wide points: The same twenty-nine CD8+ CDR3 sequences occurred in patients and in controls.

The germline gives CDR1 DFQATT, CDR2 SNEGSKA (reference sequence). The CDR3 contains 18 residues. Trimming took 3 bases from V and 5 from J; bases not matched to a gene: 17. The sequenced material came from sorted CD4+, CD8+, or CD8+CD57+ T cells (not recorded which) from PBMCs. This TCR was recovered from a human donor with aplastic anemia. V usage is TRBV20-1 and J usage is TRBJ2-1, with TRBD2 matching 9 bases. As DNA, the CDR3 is TGCAGTGCTAGTAAGAGGGCTAGCGGGGTACGGGGTAACAATGAGCAGTTCTTC. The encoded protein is CSASKRASGVRGNNEQFF.